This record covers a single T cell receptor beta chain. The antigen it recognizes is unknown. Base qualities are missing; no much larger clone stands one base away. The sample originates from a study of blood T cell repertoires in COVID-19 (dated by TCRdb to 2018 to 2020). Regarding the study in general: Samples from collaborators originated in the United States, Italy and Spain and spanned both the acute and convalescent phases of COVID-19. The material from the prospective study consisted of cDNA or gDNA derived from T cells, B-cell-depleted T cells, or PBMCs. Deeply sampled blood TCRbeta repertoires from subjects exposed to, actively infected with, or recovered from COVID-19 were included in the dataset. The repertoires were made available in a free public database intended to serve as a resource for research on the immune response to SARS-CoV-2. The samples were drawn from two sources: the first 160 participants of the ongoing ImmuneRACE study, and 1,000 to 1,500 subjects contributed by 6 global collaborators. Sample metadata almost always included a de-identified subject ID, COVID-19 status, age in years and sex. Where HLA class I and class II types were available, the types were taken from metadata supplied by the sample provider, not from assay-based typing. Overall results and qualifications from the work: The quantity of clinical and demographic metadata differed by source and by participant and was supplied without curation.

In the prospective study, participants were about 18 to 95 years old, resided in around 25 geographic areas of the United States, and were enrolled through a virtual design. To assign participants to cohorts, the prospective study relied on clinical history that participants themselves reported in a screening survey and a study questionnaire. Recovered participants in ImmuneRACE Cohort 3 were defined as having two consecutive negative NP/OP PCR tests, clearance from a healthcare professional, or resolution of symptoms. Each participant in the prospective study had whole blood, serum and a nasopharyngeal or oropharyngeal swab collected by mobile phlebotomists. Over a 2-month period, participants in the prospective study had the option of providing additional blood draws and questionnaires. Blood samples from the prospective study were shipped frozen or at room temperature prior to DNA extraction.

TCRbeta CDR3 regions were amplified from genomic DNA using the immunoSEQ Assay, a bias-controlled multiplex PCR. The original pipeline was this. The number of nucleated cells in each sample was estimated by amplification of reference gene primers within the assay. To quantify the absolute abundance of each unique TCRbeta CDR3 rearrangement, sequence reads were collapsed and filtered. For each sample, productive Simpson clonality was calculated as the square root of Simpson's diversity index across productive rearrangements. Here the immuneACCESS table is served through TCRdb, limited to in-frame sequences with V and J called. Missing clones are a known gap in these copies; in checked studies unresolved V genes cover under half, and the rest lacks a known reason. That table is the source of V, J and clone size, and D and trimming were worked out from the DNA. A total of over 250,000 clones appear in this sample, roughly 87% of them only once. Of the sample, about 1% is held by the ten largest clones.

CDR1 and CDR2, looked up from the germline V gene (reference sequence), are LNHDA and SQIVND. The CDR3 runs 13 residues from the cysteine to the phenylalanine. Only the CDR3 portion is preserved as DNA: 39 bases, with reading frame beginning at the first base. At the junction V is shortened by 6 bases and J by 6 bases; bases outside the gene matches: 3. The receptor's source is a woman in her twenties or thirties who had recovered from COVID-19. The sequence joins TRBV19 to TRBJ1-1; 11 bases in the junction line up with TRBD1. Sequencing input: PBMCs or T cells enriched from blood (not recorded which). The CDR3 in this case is CASRADRGPEAFF. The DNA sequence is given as TGTGCCAGTAGGGCGGACAGGGGGCCTGAAGCTTTCTTT.